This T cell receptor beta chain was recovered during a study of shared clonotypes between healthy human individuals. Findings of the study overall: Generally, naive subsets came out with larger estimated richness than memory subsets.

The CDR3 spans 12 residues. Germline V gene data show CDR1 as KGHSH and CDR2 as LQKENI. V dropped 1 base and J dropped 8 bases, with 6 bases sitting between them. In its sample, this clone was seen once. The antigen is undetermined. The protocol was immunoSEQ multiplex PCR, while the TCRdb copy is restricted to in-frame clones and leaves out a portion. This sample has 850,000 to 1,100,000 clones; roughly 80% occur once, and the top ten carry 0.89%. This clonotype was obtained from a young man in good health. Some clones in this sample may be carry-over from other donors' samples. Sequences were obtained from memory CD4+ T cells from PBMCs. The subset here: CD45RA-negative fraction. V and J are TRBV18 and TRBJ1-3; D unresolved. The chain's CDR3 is CASSPLSDTIYF. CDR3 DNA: TGTGCCAGCTCACCACTTTCGGACACCATATATTTT.